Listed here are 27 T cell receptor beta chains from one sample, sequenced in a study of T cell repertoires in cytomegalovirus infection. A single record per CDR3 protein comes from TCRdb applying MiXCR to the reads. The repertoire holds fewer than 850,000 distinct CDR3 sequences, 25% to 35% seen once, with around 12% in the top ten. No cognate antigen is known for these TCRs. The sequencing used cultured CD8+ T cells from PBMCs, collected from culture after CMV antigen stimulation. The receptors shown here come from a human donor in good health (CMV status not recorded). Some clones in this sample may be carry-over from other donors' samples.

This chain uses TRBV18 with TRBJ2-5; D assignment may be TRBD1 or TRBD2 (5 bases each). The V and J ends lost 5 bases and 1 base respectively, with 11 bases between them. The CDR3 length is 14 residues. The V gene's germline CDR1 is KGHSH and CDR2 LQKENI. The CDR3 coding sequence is TGTGCCAGCTCAGTCGGGACGGCCCAAGAGACCCAGTACTTC. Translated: CASSVGTAQETQYF.

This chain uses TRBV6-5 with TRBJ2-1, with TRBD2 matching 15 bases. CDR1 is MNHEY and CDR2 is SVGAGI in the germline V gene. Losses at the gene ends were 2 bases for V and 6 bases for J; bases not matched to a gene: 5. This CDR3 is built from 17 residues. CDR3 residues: CASSYGGLAGGLNEQFF. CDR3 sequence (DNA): TGTGCCAGCAGTTACGGCGGACTAGCGGGGGGGCTCAATGAGCAGTTCTTC.

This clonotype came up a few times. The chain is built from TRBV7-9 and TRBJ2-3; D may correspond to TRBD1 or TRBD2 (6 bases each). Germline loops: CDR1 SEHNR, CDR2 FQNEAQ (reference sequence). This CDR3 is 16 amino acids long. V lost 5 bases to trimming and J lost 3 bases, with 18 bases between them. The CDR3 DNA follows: TGTGCCAGCAGCGGTCGGCCCCAGGGGAGGACAGATACGCAGTATTTT. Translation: CASSGRPQGRTDTQYF.

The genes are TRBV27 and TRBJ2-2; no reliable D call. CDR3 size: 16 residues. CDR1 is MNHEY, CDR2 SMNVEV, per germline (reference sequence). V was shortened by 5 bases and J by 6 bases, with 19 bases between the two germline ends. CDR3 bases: TGTGCCAGCAGTCTAACACGACGTTCCCTGTCCGGGGAGCTGTTTTTT. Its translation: CASSLTRRSLSGELFF.

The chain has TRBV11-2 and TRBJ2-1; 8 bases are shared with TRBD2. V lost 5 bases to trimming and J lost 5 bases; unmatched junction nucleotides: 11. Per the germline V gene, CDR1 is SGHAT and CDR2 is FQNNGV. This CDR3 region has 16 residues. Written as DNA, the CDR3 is TGTGCCAGCAGCACCACACGGCCAGCGGGGGACAATGAGCAGTTCTTC. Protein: CASSTTRPAGDNEQFF.

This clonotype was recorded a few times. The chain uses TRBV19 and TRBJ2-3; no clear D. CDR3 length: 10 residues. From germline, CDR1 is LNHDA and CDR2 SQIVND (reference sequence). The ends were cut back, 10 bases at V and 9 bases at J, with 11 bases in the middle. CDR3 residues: CATLSGTQYF. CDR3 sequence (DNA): TGTGCCACCCTAAGTGGGACGCAGTATTTT.

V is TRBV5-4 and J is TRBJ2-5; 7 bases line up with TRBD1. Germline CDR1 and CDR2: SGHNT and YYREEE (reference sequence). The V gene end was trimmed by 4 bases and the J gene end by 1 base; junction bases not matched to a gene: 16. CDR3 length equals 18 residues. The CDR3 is CASSPERPGTAIQETQYF. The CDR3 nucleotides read TGTGCCAGCAGCCCAGAGAGGCCCGGGACAGCGATCCAAGAGACCCAGTACTTC.

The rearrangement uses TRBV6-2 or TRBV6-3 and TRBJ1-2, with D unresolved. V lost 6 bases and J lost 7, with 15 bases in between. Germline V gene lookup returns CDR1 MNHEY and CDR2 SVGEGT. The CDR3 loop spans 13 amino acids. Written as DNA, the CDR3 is TGTGCCAGCAGCTACGGAATGTCGGGTGGCTACACCTTC. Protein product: CASSYGMSGGYTF.

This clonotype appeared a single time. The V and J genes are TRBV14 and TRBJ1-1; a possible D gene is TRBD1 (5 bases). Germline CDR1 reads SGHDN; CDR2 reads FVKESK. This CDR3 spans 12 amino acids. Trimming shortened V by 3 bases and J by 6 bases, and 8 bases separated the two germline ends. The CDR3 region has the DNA TGTGCCAGCAGCCACGTGACAGCTGAAGCTTTCTTT. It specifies CASSHVTAEAFF.

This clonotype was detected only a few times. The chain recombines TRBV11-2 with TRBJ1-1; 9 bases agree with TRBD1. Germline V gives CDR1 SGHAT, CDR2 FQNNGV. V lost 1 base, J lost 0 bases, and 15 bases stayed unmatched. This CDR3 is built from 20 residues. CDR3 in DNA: TGTGCCAGCAGCTTAGGGACAGAGGGGACAGGGACCAGCATGAACACTGAAGCTTTCTTT. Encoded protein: CASSLGTEGTGTSMNTEAFF.

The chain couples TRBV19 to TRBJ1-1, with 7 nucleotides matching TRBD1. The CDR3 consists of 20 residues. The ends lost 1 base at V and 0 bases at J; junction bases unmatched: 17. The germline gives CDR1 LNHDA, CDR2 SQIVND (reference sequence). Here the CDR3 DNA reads TGTGCCAGTAGTATAGGAATACAGGGGACCCTGGTGTACATGAACACTGAAGCTTTCTTT. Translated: CASSIGIQGTLVYMNTEAFF.

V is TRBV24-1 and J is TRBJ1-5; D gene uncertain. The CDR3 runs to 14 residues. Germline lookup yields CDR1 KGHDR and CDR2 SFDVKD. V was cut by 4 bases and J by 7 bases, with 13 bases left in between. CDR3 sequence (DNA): TGTGCCACCAGTGACCTTTCAACCAGGCAGCCCCAGCATTTT. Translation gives CATSDLSTRQPQHF.

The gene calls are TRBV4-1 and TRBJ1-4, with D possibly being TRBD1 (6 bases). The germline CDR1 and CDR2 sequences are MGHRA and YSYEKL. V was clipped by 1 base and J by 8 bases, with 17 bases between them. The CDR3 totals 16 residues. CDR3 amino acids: CASSQVTGTIREKLFF. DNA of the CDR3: TGCGCCAGCAGCCAAGTCACCGGGACAATAAGGGAAAAACTGTTTTTT.

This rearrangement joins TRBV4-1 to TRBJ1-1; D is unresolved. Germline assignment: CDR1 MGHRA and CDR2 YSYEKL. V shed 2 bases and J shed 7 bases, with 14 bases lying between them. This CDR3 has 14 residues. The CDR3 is CASSQRAKDLEAFF. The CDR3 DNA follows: TGCGCCAGCAGCCAACGAGCCAAGGACCTTGAAGCTTTCTTT.

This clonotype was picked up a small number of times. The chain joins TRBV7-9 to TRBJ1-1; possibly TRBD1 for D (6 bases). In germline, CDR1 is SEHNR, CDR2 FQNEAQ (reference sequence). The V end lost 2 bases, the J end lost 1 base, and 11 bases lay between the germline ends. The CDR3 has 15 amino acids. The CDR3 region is CASSLNRDRNTEAFF. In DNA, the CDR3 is TGTGCCAGCAGCTTAAACAGGGATAGGAACACTGAAGCTTTCTTT.

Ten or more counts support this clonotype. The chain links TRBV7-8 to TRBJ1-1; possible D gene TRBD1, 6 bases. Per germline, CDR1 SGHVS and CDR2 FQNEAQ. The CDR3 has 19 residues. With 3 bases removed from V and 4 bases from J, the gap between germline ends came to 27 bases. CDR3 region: CASSFLGSGAGSRSTEAFF. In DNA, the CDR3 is TGTGCCAGCAGCTTCCTCGGATCGGGGGCAGGTTCGAGGAGCACTGAAGCTTTCTTT.

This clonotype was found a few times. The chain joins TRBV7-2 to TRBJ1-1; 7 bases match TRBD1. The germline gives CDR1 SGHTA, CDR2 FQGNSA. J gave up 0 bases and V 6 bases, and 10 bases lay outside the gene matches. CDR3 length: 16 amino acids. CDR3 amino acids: CASSRGPTALNTEAFF. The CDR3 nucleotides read TGTGCCAGCAGTAGGGGGCCGACAGCTTTGAACACTGAAGCTTTCTTT.

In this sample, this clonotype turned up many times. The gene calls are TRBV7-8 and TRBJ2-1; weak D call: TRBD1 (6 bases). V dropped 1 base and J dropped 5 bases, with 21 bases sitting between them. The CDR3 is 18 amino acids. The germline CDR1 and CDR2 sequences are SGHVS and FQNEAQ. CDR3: CASSLGWGQGTKDNEQFF. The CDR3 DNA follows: TGTGCCAGCAGCTTAGGGTGGGGGCAGGGAACCAAAGACAATGAGCAGTTCTTC.

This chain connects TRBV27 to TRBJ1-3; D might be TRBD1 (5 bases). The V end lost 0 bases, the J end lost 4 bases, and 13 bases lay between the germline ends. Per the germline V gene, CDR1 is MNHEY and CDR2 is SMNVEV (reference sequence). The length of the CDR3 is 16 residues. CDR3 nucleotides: TGTGCCAGCAGTTTATCGTCGGGGGAATCGGGAAACACCATATATTTT. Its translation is CASSLSSGESGNTIYF.

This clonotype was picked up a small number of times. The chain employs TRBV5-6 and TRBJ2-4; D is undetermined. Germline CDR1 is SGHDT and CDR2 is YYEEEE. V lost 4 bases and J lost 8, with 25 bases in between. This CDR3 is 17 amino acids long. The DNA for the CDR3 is TGTGCCAGCAGCCCATACCGGGCCTCGTCCCCCGAAGACATTCAGTACTTC. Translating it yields CASSPYRASSPEDIQYF.

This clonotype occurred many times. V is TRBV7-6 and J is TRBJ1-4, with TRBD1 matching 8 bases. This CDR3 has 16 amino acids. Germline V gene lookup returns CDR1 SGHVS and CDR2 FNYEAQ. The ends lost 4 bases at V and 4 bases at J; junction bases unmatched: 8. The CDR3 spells CASSSLTGVDNEKLFF. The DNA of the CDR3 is TGTGCCAGCAGCTCACTGACAGGGGTCGATAATGAAAAACTGTTTTTT.

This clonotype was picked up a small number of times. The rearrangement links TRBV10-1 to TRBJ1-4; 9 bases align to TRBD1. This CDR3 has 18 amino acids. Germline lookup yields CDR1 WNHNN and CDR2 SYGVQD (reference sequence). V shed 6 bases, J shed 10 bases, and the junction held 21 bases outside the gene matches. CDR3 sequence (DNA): TGCGCCAGCAGCGCGGGACAGGGCGCGTTGACCGAGTATGGAAAACTGTTTTTT. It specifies CASSAGQGALTEYGKLFF.

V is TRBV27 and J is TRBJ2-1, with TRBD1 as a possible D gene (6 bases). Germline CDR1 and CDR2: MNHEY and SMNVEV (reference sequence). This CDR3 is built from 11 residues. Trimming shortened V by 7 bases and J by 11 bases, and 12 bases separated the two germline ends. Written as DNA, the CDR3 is TGTGCCAGCACCAGGGGACGTAAGCAGTTCTTC. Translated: CASTRGRKQFF.

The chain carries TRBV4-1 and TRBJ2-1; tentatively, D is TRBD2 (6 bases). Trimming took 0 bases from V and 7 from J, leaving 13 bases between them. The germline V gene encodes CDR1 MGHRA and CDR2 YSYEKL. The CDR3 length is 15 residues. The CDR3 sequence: CASSQDQLAGNEQFF. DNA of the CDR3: TGCGCCAGCAGCCAAGATCAACTAGCTGGAAATGAGCAGTTCTTC.

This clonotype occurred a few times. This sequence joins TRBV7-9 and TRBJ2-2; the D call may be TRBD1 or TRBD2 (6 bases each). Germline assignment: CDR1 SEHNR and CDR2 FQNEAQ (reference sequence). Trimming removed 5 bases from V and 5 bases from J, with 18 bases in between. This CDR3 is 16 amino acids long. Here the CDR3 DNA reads TGTGCCAGCAGCCCCACGCAGGGGAGGAGAACCGGGGAGCTGTTTTTT. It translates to CASSPTQGRRTGELFF.

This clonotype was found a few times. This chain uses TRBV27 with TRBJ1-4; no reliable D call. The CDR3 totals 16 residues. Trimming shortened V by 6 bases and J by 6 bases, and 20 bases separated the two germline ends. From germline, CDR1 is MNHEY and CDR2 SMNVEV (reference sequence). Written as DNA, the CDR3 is TGTGCCAGCAGCAACGGATTTAAAGACATCGATGAAAAACTGTTTTTT. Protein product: CASSNGFKDIDEKLFF.

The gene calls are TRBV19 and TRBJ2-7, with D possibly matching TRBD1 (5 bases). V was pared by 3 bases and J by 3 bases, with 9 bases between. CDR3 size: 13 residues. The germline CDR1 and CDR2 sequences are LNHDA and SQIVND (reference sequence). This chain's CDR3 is CASSIGQGYEQYF. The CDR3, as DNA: TGTGCCAGTAGTATTGGGCAGGGCTACGAGCAGTACTTC.